A single sample gave rise to the 22 T cell receptor beta chains below, sequenced in a study of OX40 agonist ivuxolimab in advanced cancers. The table came from immunoSEQ multiplex PCR; TCRdb's copy has only in-frame clones and leaves some out. Here the sample spans about 21,000 clones, roughly three quarters being singletons. Specimen: CD4+ or CD8+ T cells sorted from blood, collected in a trial of the OX40 agonist ivuxolimab. Receptors originate from an adult with an advanced solid tumor such as melanoma, head and neck, liver or kidney cancer.

This clone was seen once. This rearrangement joins TRBV19 to TRBJ1-1; TRBD1 matches at 11 bases. The CDR3 has 18 residues. The V gene end was trimmed by 4 bases and the J gene end by 2 bases; junction bases not matched to a gene: 12. Per germline, CDR1 LNHDA and CDR2 SQIVND (reference sequence). The CDR3, as DNA: TGTGCCAGTAGTACACAAATGGGACAGGGGGACTTCAACACTGAAGCTTTCTTT. It codes for CASSTQMGQGDFNTEAFF.

This clone was seen only a few times. This rearrangement joins TRBV5-4 to TRBJ1-6; no reliable D call. Trimming removed 4 bases from V and 0 bases from J, with 11 bases in between. The CDR3 spans 16 residues. Germline V gene data show CDR1 as SGHNT and CDR2 as YYREEE (reference sequence). The CDR3 bases are TGTGCCAGCAGCATTGGCCAGAGCTCCTATAATTCACCCCTCCACTTT. Translating gives CASSIGQSSYNSPLHF.

The chain uses TRBV2 and TRBJ1-6; D remains ambiguous. In germline, CDR1 is SNHLY, CDR2 FYNNEI. V was trimmed by 10 bases and J by 8 bases, leaving 15 bases between them. CDR3 length: 13 amino acids. The DNA for the CDR3 is TGTGCCACCAACCCGGGGTACGATTCACCCCTCCACTTT. Translating it yields CATNPGYDSPLHF.

This chain links TRBV11-2 with TRBJ2-3; D is undetermined. Trimming took 1 base from V and 0 from J, leaving 11 bases between them. The CDR3 has 16 residues. CDR1 and CDR2 from the germline V gene are SGHAT and FQNNGV. The CDR3 bases are TGTGCCAGCAGCTTAGGGGTCAGCGAAAGCACAGATACGCAGTATTTT. This sequence encodes CASSLGVSESTDTQYF.

This chain connects TRBV14 to TRBJ1-1; 7 nucleotides agree with TRBD1. CDR1 and CDR2 from the germline V gene are SGHDN and FVKESK. The CDR3 extends over 16 amino acids. V was pared by 1 base and J by 5 bases, with 10 bases of the junction left unmatched. CDR3 bases: TGTGCCAGCAGCCAAGGAGGGGGCAGGGGGGCGACTGAAGCTTTCTTT. The encoded protein is CASSQGGGRGATEAFF. Drawing the rest from reference TRBV14 and TRBJ1-1, the complete variable domain is EAGVTQFPSHSVIEKGQTVTLRCDPISGHDNLYWYRRVMGKEIKFLLHFVKESKQDESGMPNNRFLAERTGGTYSTLKVQPAELEDSGVYFCASSQGGGRGATEAFFGQGTRLTVV.

V and J are TRBV2 and TRBJ1-5, with 9 nucleotides matching TRBD1. The trim removed 7 bases at V and 2 bases at J, leaving 3 bases unmatched. The CDR3 is 14 residues long. The germline gives CDR1 SNHLY, CDR2 FYNNEI. CDR3: CASKQGAGNQPQHF. The CDR3 nucleotides are TGTGCCAGCAAACAGGGGGCTGGCAATCAGCCCCAGCATTTT.

V is TRBV25-1 and J is TRBJ2-7; 7 bases are shared with TRBD1. Germline trimming cut 1 base from V and 6 bases from J; bases unmatched to any gene: 6. Germline lookup yields CDR1 MGHDK and CDR2 SYGVNS. The CDR3 length is 14 residues. The CDR3 DNA reads TGTGCCAGCAGTGAATTAACAGGGGATGCCGAGCAGTACTTC. It yields the protein CASSELTGDAEQYF.

The V and J genes are TRBV5-6 and TRBJ2-3; D not certain. This CDR3 region has 14 residues. Germline V gene sequence: CDR1 SGHDT, CDR2 YYEEEE. The V end was cut by 3 bases, the J end by 3 bases, with 11 bases between. CDR3 coding DNA: TGTGCCAGCAGCTCGTCTAGTGGGACAGATACGCAGTATTTT. The encoded protein is CASSSSSGTDTQYF.

The J gene is TRBJ1-2, the V gene TRBV18; no clear D. The CDR3 runs to 12 residues. The germline gives CDR1 KGHSH, CDR2 LQKENI. Trimming removed 3 bases at V and 2 bases at J, with 4 bases between. In nucleotides, the CDR3 is TGTGCCAGCTCACCGGAGAACTATGGCTACACCTTC. Protein product: CASSPENYGYTF.

This clone was seen a few times. This chain joins TRBV4-3 and TRBJ2-7; 7 nucleotides align to TRBD2. The CDR3 is made up of 16 amino acids. The trim removed 0 bases at V and 7 bases at J, leaving 12 bases unmatched. Germline assignment: CDR1 LGHNA and CDR2 YSLEER. CDR3 bases: TGCGCCAGCAGCCAAGAGTGGCCTAGCGGCTTTCTGGAGCAGTACTTC. Its protein is CASSQEWPSGFLEQYF.

The chain is built from TRBV5-1 and TRBJ1-2; the D gene is possibly TRBD1 (6 bases). With 6 bases removed from V and 2 bases from J, the gap between germline ends came to 17 bases. Per germline, CDR1 SGHRS and CDR2 YFSETQ. The CDR3 is 15 residues long. CDR3 nucleotide sequence: TGCGCCAGCACCCCCTCGGGCCAGGGGAACTATGGCTACACCTTC. It specifies CASTPSGQGNYGYTF.

V is TRBV7-3 and J is TRBJ1-1, with TRBD1 matching 7 bases. The J segment lost 6 bases and the V segment lost 3 bases, leaving 13 bases of the junction unmatched. The CDR3 runs to 16 residues. CDR1 and CDR2 (germline): SGHTA, FQGTGA. The CDR3 nucleotides read TGTGCCAGCAGCTTGACAGGGCCCCCCTGGGGGGCTGAAGCTTTCTTT. Translation: CASSLTGPPWGAEAFF. The full variable domain, in which reference TRBV7-3 and TRBJ1-1 provide the parts outside the CDR3, is GAGVSQTPSNKVTEKGKYVELRCDPISGHTALYWYRQSLGQGPEFLIYFQGTGAADDSGLPNDRFFAVRPEGSVSTLKIQRTERGDSAVYLCASSLTGPPWGAEAFFGQGTRLTVV.

V usage is TRBV2 and J usage is TRBJ1-1; unclear D gene. This CDR3 is 14 amino acids long. Germline assignment: CDR1 SNHLY and CDR2 FYNNEI. Trimming pared 6 bases from V and 1 base from J, leaving 12 bases between. The CDR3 sequence is CASSERTANTEAFF. CDR3 DNA: TGTGCCAGCAGCGAGAGGACGGCGAACACTGAAGCTTTCTTT.

The CDR3 sequence is CASSLGHGSSGNTIYF. The CDR3 coding sequence is TGTGCCAGCAGCTTAGGCCACGGGAGCTCTGGAAACACCATATATTTT. The chain recombines TRBV7-6 with TRBJ1-3; D remains unclear. V was shortened by 1 base and J by 0 bases, with 10 bases between the two germline ends. The CDR3 sequence is 16 residues long. From germline, CDR1 is SGHVS and CDR2 FNYEAQ.

The chain couples TRBV4-3 to TRBJ1-4, with 7 bases fitting TRBD1. V gave up 1 base and J gave up 4 bases; unmatched junction bases: 3. CDR1 is LGHNA, CDR2 YSLEER, per germline. The CDR3 runs 15 residues. This CDR3 is CASSQGDRLNEKLFF. Written as DNA, the CDR3 is TGCGCCAGCAGCCAAGGGGACAGACTTAATGAAAAACTGTTTTTT.

J is TRBJ1-2 and V is TRBV19; D call uncertain. From germline, CDR1 is LNHDA and CDR2 SQIVND (reference sequence). Deletions cut 0 bases from V and 4 bases from J, with 18 bases between. The length of the CDR3 is 17 residues. The CDR3 nucleotides read TGTGCCAGTAGTATAGATCATCCCTCGGGCCTGCGCTATGGCTACACCTTC. It is translated as CASSIDHPSGLRYGYTF.

The chain joins TRBV9 to TRBJ1-1; possible D gene TRBD1, 5 bases. Trimming cost V 4 bases and J 1 base, with 8 bases left between them. This CDR3 region has 13 residues. The germline CDR1 and CDR2 sequences are SGDLS and YYNGEE. This CDR3 is CASSSQGNTEAFF. CDR3 bases: TGTGCCAGCAGCTCCCAGGGGAACACTGAAGCTTTCTTT.

This clone appeared once. This rearrangement joins TRBV19 to TRBJ2-5; 10 positions match TRBD2. Germline CDR1 and CDR2: LNHDA and SQIVND (reference sequence). This CDR3 is built from 15 residues. V lost 5 bases and J lost 5; bases outside the gene matches: 8. CDR3 amino acids: CASSLERGGRETQYF. The CDR3 nucleotides read TGTGCCAGTAGTCTGGAGCGGGGGGGCCGGGAGACCCAGTACTTC.

This clone is termed medium-sized. This chain uses TRBV27 with TRBJ1-6; 11 positions match TRBD1. The CDR3 is made up of 15 amino acids. In germline, CDR1 is MNHEY, CDR2 SMNVEV (reference sequence). The V segment lost 7 bases and the J segment 7 bases; nucleotides outside the gene matches: 6. The CDR3 protein is CASTGQGARNSPLHF. CDR3 nucleotide sequence: TGTGCCAGCACCGGACAGGGGGCGCGGAATTCACCCCTCCACTTT.

This sequence joins TRBV7-8 and TRBJ1-1; TRBD1 matches at 9 bases. The V gene's germline CDR1 is SGHVS and CDR2 FQNEAQ. Losses at the gene ends were 5 bases for V and 5 bases for J; bases not matched to a gene: 6. This CDR3 contains 14 residues. As DNA, the CDR3 is TGTGCCAGCAGCCAAGACAGGGGGGGGACTGAAGCTTTCTTT. Its translation: CASSQDRGGTEAFF.

This rearrangement joins TRBV10-3 to TRBJ1-6; 9 positions agree with TRBD1. V shed 10 bases, J shed 9 bases, and the junction held 10 bases outside the gene matches. The length of the CDR3 is 14 residues. CDR1 is ENHRY, CDR2 SYGVKD, per germline. CDR3: CATQGQGLTSPLHF. CDR3 in DNA: TGTGCCACCCAGGGACAGGGATTAACTTCACCCCTCCACTTT.

This chain joins TRBV5-4 and TRBJ2-3; TRBD2 matches at 7 bases. J gave up 6 bases and V 3 bases, and 10 bases lay outside the gene matches. Germline V gives CDR1 SGHNT, CDR2 YYREEE (reference sequence). The CDR3 consists of 15 residues. The CDR3 DNA follows: TGTGCCAGCAGCTCGGGGAGCGGGACTATTGATACGCAGTATTTT. This gives the protein CASSSGSGTIDTQYF. Drawing the rest from reference TRBV5-4 and TRBJ2-3, the complete variable domain is ETGVTQSPTHLIKTRGQQVTLRCSSQSGHNTVSWYQQALGQGPQFIFQYYREEENGRGNFPPRFSGLQFPNYSSELNVNALELDDSALYLCASSSGSGTIDTQYFGPGTRLTVL.